These T cell receptor beta chains were read from a single sample in a study of T cells in Graves' hyperthyroidism and ophthalmopathy. TCRdb redid the calling of the multiplex PCR reads with MiXCR, one entry per CDR3 protein. The repertoire consists of 150,000 or so distinct CDR3 sequences, with about 9.4% occurring once and the leading ten covering roughly 23%. Sample: blood. The source of these receptors is a young woman with Graves' hyperthyroidism that later progressed to Graves' ophthalmopathy. Each CDR3 is given with its conserved first and last residue. D genes are given only for firm matches. Some rows mark clone size as missing; the rest say once, few, many or name a class of expanded clone.

J gene: TRBJ2-7
V gene: TRBV20-1
D gene: .
clone size: many
CDR3 protein: CSASIETPPYEQYF
CDR3 DNA: TGCAGTGCTAGTATAGAGACTCCACCCTACGAGCAGTACTTC

J gene: TRBJ2-7
V gene: TRBV19
D gene: .
clone size: .
CDR3 protein: CASSIVAEGWGEQYF
CDR3 DNA: TGTGCCAGTAGTATAGTAGCGGAGGGCTGGGGCGAGCAGTACTTC

J gene: TRBJ1-1
V gene: TRBV6-5
D gene: .
clone size: many
CDR3 protein: CASSYSRREGTEAFF
CDR3 DNA: TGTGCCAGCAGTTACTCGAGACGAGAGGGCACTGAAGCTTTCTTT

J gene: TRBJ1-4
V gene: TRBV7-8
D gene: .
clone size: many
CDR3 protein: CASSLAMAYNEKLFF
CDR3 DNA: TGTGCCAGCAGCTTAGCGATGGCATATAATGAAAAACTGTTTTTT

J gene: TRBJ2-7
V gene: TRBV28
D gene: .
clone size: many
CDR3 protein: CASSYGDRDEQYF
CDR3 DNA: TGTGCCAGCAGTTATGGGGACCGCGACGAGCAGTACTTC

J gene: TRBJ2-3
V gene: TRBV7-2
D gene: .
clone size: many
CDR3 protein: CASSLGGDVDTQYF
CDR3 DNA: TGTGCCAGCAGCTTAGGTGGAGATGTAGATACGCAGTATTTT

J gene: TRBJ1-1
V gene: TRBV3-1
D gene: .
clone size: many
CDR3 protein: CASSQGTNTEAFF
CDR3 DNA: TGTGCCAGCAGCCAAGGGACGAACACTGAAGCTTTCTTT

J gene: TRBJ1-1
V gene: TRBV6-1
D gene: .
clone size: many
CDR3 protein: CASSEFPEAFF
CDR3 DNA: TGTGCCAGCAGTGAATTTCCAGAAGCTTTCTTT

J gene: TRBJ2-7
V gene: TRBV9
D gene: .
clone size: many
CDR3 protein: CASSVASGGRQYF
CDR3 DNA: TGTGCCAGCAGCGTAGCCTCGGGGGGCAGGCAGTACTTC

J gene: TRBJ1-1
V gene: TRBV12-3/TRBV12-4
D gene: .
clone size: many
CDR3 protein: CASTHNRDLEAFF
CDR3 DNA: TGTGCCAGCACTCATAACAGGGATCTTGAAGCTTTCTTT

J gene: TRBJ2-2
V gene: TRBV4-2
D gene: .
clone size: .
CDR3 protein: CASSQYYRNTGELFF
CDR3 DNA: TGTGCCAGCAGCCAATATTACAGGAACACCGGGGAGCTGTTTTTT

J gene: TRBJ2-3
V gene: TRBV7-2
D gene: TRBD2
clone size: many
CDR3 protein: CASSSDVAGYIDTQYF
CDR3 DNA: TGTGCCAGCAGCTCAGACGTAGCGGGGTACATAGATACGCAGTATTTT

J gene: TRBJ1-5
V gene: TRBV19
D gene: .
clone size: many
CDR3 protein: CASRLDTGQPQHF
CDR3 DNA: TGTGCCAGTAGACTGGACACCGGTCAGCCCCAGCATTTT

J gene: TRBJ1-1
V gene: TRBV13
D gene: .
clone size: many
CDR3 protein: CASSLSGHVNTEAFF
CDR3 DNA: TGTGCCAGCAGCTTATCTGGACACGTGAACACTGAAGCTTTCTTT

J gene: TRBJ2-1
V gene: TRBV10-3
D gene: .
clone size: once
CDR3 protein: CAISESFGNYNEQFF
CDR3 DNA: TGTGCCATCAGTGAGTCGTTCGGCAACTACAATGAGCAGTTCTTC

J gene: TRBJ1-2
V gene: TRBV9
D gene: TRBD1
clone size: many
CDR3 protein: CASSVGQVADGYTF
CDR3 DNA: TGTGCCAGCAGCGTGGGACAGGTGGCTGATGGCTACACCTTC

J gene: TRBJ2-3
V gene: TRBV7-6
D gene: .
clone size: .
CDR3 protein: CASTSGAGTDTQYF
CDR3 DNA: TGTGCCAGCACCTCGGGGGCGGGGACAGATACGCAGTATTTT

J gene: TRBJ1-1
V gene: TRBV20-1
D gene: .
clone size: many
CDR3 protein: CSARARSGSHAEAFF
CDR3 DNA: TGCAGTGCTAGAGCTCGATCCGGGTCCCACGCTGAAGCTTTCTTT

J gene: TRBJ2-3
V gene: TRBV5-1
D gene: TRBD2
clone size: many
CDR3 protein: CASSSLAGGGDTQYF
CDR3 DNA: TGCGCCAGCAGCTCGCTAGCGGGAGGGGGAGATACGCAGTATTTT

J gene: TRBJ2-3
V gene: TRBV2
D gene: TRBD1
clone size: many
CDR3 protein: CASRDPGQALGTDTQYF
CDR3 DNA: TGTGCCAGCAGAGATCCGGGACAGGCGCTGGGCACAGATACGCAGTATTTT

J gene: TRBJ2-6
V gene: TRBV29-1
D gene: .
clone size: many
CDR3 protein: CSVEEEGSGANVLTF
CDR3 DNA: TGCAGCGTTGAAGAGGAGGGATCTGGGGCCAACGTCCTGACTTTC

J gene: TRBJ1-3
V gene: TRBV11-2
D gene: .
clone size: many
CDR3 protein: CASSSLLSAGNTIYF
CDR3 DNA: TGTGCCAGCAGCTCCCTGCTATCGGCTGGAAACACCATATATTTT

J gene: TRBJ2-2
V gene: TRBV7-8
D gene: .
clone size: many
CDR3 protein: CASSLGQVGTGELFF
CDR3 DNA: TGTGCCAGCAGCTTAGGACAGGTTGGGACCGGGGAGCTGTTTTTT

J gene: TRBJ2-2
V gene: TRBV6-5
D gene: TRBD1
clone size: .
CDR3 protein: CASSYSGTENTGELFF
CDR3 DNA: TGTGCCAGCAGTTACTCGGGGACAGAAAACACCGGGGAGCTGTTTTTT

J gene: TRBJ1-4
V gene: TRBV7-8
D gene: .
clone size: many
CDR3 protein: CASSSTDGRLATNEKLFF
CDR3 DNA: TGTGCCAGCAGCAGTACTGACGGACGTCTTGCAACTAATGAAAAACTGTTTTTT

J gene: TRBJ2-7
V gene: TRBV12-3/TRBV12-4
D gene: TRBD2
clone size: many
CDR3 protein: CASNSGSSEQYF
CDR3 DNA: TGTGCCAGCAATAGCGGGAGCAGTGAGCAGTACTTC

J gene: TRBJ1-5
V gene: TRBV7-8
D gene: .
clone size: .
CDR3 protein: CASSLQTGSGQPQHF
CDR3 DNA: TGTGCCAGCAGCTTACAAACAGGGTCAGGGCAGCCCCAGCATTTT

J gene: TRBJ2-7
V gene: TRBV14
D gene: TRBD1
clone size: few
CDR3 protein: CASSQGSGGYEQYF
CDR3 DNA: TGTGCCAGCAGCCAAGGGTCAGGGGGCTACGAGCAGTACTTC

J gene: TRBJ2-3
V gene: TRBV3-1
D gene: .
clone size: .
CDR3 protein: CASSQVGATSTDTQYF
CDR3 DNA: TGTGCCAGCAGCCAAGTGGGGGCGACAAGCACAGATACGCAGTATTTT

J gene: TRBJ2-5
V gene: TRBV18
D gene: TRBD2
clone size: few
CDR3 protein: CASSPWTSGSSFRETQYF
CDR3 DNA: TGTGCCAGCTCACCTTGGACTAGCGGGAGTAGTTTTCGCGAGACCCAGTACTTC

J gene: TRBJ2-4
V gene: TRBV20-1
D gene: .
clone size: .
CDR3 protein: CSGQIWGNIQYF
CDR3 DNA: TGCAGTGGCCAGATTTGGGGGAACATTCAGTACTTC

J gene: TRBJ2-2
V gene: TRBV12-3/TRBV12-4
D gene: .
clone size: many
CDR3 protein: CASSLAGVATGELFF
CDR3 DNA: TGTGCCAGCAGTTTAGCGGGGGTGGCGACCGGGGAGCTGTTTTTT

J gene: TRBJ1-5
V gene: TRBV20-1
D gene: .
clone size: many
CDR3 protein: CSARGDASNQPQHF
CDR3 DNA: TGCAGTGCTAGAGGGGACGCCAGCAATCAGCCCCAGCATTTT

J gene: TRBJ2-3
V gene: TRBV18
D gene: TRBD2
clone size: few
CDR3 protein: CASYPTSSTDTQYF
CDR3 DNA: TGTGCCAGCTATCCGACTAGCAGCACAGATACGCAGTATTTT

J gene: TRBJ2-7
V gene: TRBV7-2
D gene: .
clone size: many
CDR3 protein: CASSLGVSGYEQYF
CDR3 DNA: TGTGCCAGCAGCTTAGGGGTGAGTGGCTACGAGCAGTACTTC

J gene: TRBJ2-7
V gene: TRBV24-1
D gene: TRBD1
clone size: many
CDR3 protein: CATSPGQVHEQYF
CDR3 DNA: TGTGCCACCAGCCCCGGACAGGTGCATGAGCAGTACTTC

J gene: TRBJ1-1
V gene: TRBV6-6
D gene: .
clone size: many
CDR3 protein: CASSYSEGTEAFF
CDR3 DNA: TGTGCCAGCAGTTACTCGGAGGGGACTGAAGCTTTCTTT

J gene: TRBJ1-2
V gene: TRBV2
D gene: .
clone size: many
CDR3 protein: CASWGGGFNYGYTF
CDR3 DNA: TGTGCCAGCTGGGGGGGCGGGTTTAACTATGGCTACACCTTC

J gene: TRBJ1-2
V gene: TRBV27
D gene: .
clone size: many
CDR3 protein: CASSAIGISLWGYTF
CDR3 DNA: TGTGCCAGCAGTGCTATAGGGATAAGTCTTTGGGGCTACACCTTC

J gene: TRBJ1-1
V gene: TRBV10-2
D gene: .
clone size: .
CDR3 protein: CASSESKGMNTEAFF
CDR3 DNA: TGCGCCAGCAGTGAGTCGAAGGGGATGAACACTGAAGCTTTCTTT

J gene: TRBJ2-5
V gene: TRBV5-6
D gene: .
clone size: many
CDR3 protein: CASSLEDKGWETQYF
CDR3 DNA: TGTGCCAGCAGCTTGGAGGACAAGGGATGGGAGACCCAGTACTTC

J gene: TRBJ1-2
V gene: TRBV19
D gene: .
clone size: many
CDR3 protein: CASSSRAYGYTF
CDR3 DNA: TGTGCCAGTAGCTCCCGCGCCTATGGCTACACCTTC

J gene: TRBJ1-2
V gene: TRBV13
D gene: .
clone size: .
CDR3 protein: CASSSVGLGGYTF
CDR3 DNA: TGTGCCAGCAGCTCCGTCGGCCTCGGGGGCTACACCTTC

J gene: TRBJ1-5
V gene: TRBV29-1
D gene: .
clone size: many
CDR3 protein: CSVVSGNQPQHF
CDR3 DNA: TGCAGCGTTGTAAGTGGCAATCAGCCCCAGCATTTT

J gene: TRBJ1-1
V gene: TRBV20-1
D gene: .
clone size: many
CDR3 protein: CSAPLMGNTEAFF
CDR3 DNA: TGCAGTGCCCCCCTGATGGGGAACACTGAAGCTTTCTTT

J gene: TRBJ1-3
V gene: TRBV30
D gene: .
clone size: few
CDR3 protein: CAWSVPRFPSGNTIYF
CDR3 DNA: TGTGCCTGGAGTGTACCCCGATTCCCCTCTGGAAACACCATATATTTT

J gene: TRBJ2-3
V gene: TRBV20-1
D gene: TRBD2
clone size: many
CDR3 protein: CSARILAGEKGDTQYF
CDR3 DNA: TGCAGTGCTAGAATACTAGCGGGAGAAAAAGGAGATACGCAGTATTTT

J gene: TRBJ2-1
V gene: TRBV20-1
D gene: .
clone size: many
CDR3 protein: CSARDRRYNEQFF
CDR3 DNA: TGCAGTGCTAGAGATCGTAGATACAATGAGCAGTTCTTC

J gene: TRBJ1-3
V gene: TRBV2
D gene: .
clone size: many
CDR3 protein: CASSGQRNTIYF
CDR3 DNA: TGTGCCAGCAGCGGACAGAGAAACACCATATATTTT